This T cell receptor beta chain was captured in a study of blood T cell repertoires in COVID-19. Across the study: From the United States, Italy and Spain came samples of acute and convalescent COVID-19. T cells, B-cell-depleted T cells, or PBMCs provided the cDNA or gDNA that served as material.

Original analysis: Reference gene primer amplification gave nucleated cell count estimates. Clones were sequenced by immunoSEQ multiplex PCR, and TCRdb holds only the in-frame ones, with some missing. V and J calls and clone size are as listed in that table; D and trimming were resolved from the DNA. The sample contains some 250,000 clones, over 75% of which appear only once. V lost 5 bases to trimming and J lost 2 bases, with 16 bases between them. CDR3 length: 16 amino acids. CDR1 and CDR2 (germline): LNHDA, SQIVND (reference sequence). The sample taken for sequencing was peripheral blood. This TCR derives from a woman aged 30 to 39 with acute or convalescent COVID-19. This chain uses TRBV19 with TRBJ1-5, with TRBD1 as a possible D gene (5 bases). CDR3 sequence (DNA): TGTGCCAGTAGTTTATGGGAGGGGACGGGCAATCAGCCCCAGCATTTT. It yields the protein CASSLWEGTGNQPQHF.